This T cell receptor (beta chain) was obtained from a study of neurological immune-mediated disorders. Overall study results and limits: The expanded clones of different subjects shared no CDR3 amino acid sequences (suggesting private repertoires in all groups).

As for the cDNA, it was generated by 5'RACE with 10-nucleotide random UMIs. MiXCR, run by TCRdb on the 5' RACE reads, gives a single entry per CDR3 protein. The data show approximately 41,000 distinct CDR3 sequences, around 2.5% seen once. This clonotype came up many times. Its target is unknown. V lost 1 base and J 8 bases, leaving 14 bases between the germline ends. Germline V lookup: CDR1 MDHEN, CDR2 SYDVKM. This CDR3 region has 15 residues. This chain joins TRBV28 and TRBJ2-2; D not certain. The sequence was obtained from a man aged 25-45 years with multiple sclerosis. Sequences were obtained from PBMCs. The CDR3 loop is CASSLSLGRRGELFF. Written as DNA, the CDR3 is TGTGCCAGCAGTTTATCCCTCGGTCGGAGAGGGGAGCTGTTTTTT.